Below, 4 T cell receptor beta chains from the same sample are listed, as sequenced in a study of cytomegalovirus exposure and HLA in healthy donors. Vbeta (60) and Jbeta (13) primers were used in the PCR. Clones were read by immunoSEQ multiplex PCR, and TCRdb kept only the in-frame ones, dropping some. The sample consists of 130,000 or so clones, around 8.5% of them appearing once. The specimen sequenced was PBMCs. All receptors come from a man aged 35 to 55 in good health and CMV-seronegative.

The chain employs TRBV6-5 and TRBJ1-1; 9 bases are shared with TRBD1. Germline-derived CDR1 and CDR2 are MNHEY and SVGAGI. Trimming cost V 10 bases and J 7 bases; bases outside gene matches: 10. The CDR3 consists of 13 residues. This chain's CDR3 is CATRDRDYFEAFF. In DNA, the CDR3 is TGTGCCACACGGGACAGGGATTATTTTGAAGCTTTCTTT.

This clone showed up just a few times. V gene TRBV15 combines with J gene TRBJ2-2, with 7 bases identical to TRBD1. J was trimmed by 6 bases and V by 0 bases; bases with no gene match: 1. The CDR3 totals 14 residues. CDR1 and CDR2 (germline): LNHNV, YYDKDF (reference sequence). The CDR3 spells CATSRDQGAGELFF. The CDR3 nucleotides are TGTGCCACCAGCAGAGATCAGGGGGCCGGGGAGCTGTTTTTT.

The CDR3 region is CASSPQPGEPYEQYF. CDR3 coding DNA: TGTGCCAGCAGCCCCCAGCCGGGGGAACCCTACGAGCAGTACTTC. This sequence joins TRBV7-2 and TRBJ2-7; D possibly corresponds to TRBD2 (6 bases). The CDR3 totals 15 residues. V was trimmed by 5 bases and J by 2 bases, leaving 16 bases between them. Germline-derived CDR1 and CDR2 are SGHTA and FQGNSA.

This clone was seen more than once but under ten times. The rearrangement uses TRBV7-6 and TRBJ1-5, with no clear D. V gave up 5 bases and J gave up 10 bases, with 15 bases separating them. Germline CDR1 SGHVS, CDR2 FNYEAQ. The CDR3 has 13 amino acids. This CDR3 reads CASSATPGEPQHF. The CDR3 bases are TGTGCCAGCAGCGCGACCCCAGGCGAACCCCAGCATTTT.